This T cell receptor beta chain was sequenced in a study of blood T cells in healthy people across ages. Trimming removed 7 bases at V and 7 bases at J, with 11 bases between. There are 12 residues in the CDR3. The use of a sample-barcoded 5' primer and a J-beta primer mix characterized a second PCR of 7 to 11 cycles. A single record per CDR3 protein comes from TCRdb applying MiXCR to the 5' RACE reads. The repertoire consists of about a million distinct CDR3 sequences, with 48% occurring once and the leading ten covering around an eighth. Study results and caveats: Across samples, TCR beta diversity tracked strongly with naive T cell percentage.

Points on this clonotype: The antigen remains unidentified.

The chain couples TRBV12-3 or TRBV12-4 to TRBJ2-4; possibly TRBD2 for D (5 bases). The source of this sequence is a man aged 30-40 years in good health. Sequencing was done on a sample of blood. The CDR3 DNA reads as TGTGCCAGCATGGTAAGGGAGAACATTCAGTACTTC. Translating gives CASMVRENIQYF.